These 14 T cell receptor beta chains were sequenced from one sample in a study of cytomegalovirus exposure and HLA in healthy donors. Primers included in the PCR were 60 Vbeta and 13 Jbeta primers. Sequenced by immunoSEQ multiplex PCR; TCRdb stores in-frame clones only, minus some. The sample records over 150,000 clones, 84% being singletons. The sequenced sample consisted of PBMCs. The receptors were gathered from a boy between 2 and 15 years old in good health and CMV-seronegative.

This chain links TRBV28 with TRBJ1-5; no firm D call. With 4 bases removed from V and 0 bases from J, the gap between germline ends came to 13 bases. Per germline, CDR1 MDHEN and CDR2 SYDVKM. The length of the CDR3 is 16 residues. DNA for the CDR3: TGTGCCAGCAGTTGGAGGCGCGGAGATAGCAATCAGCCCCAGCATTTT. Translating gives CASSWRRGDSNQPQHF. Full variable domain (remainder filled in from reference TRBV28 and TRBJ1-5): DVKVTQSSRYLVKRTGEKVFLECVQDMDHENMFWYRQDPGLGLRLIYFSYDVKMKEKGDIPEGYSVSREKKERFSLILESASTNQTSMYLCASSWRRGDSNQPQHFGDGTRLSIL.

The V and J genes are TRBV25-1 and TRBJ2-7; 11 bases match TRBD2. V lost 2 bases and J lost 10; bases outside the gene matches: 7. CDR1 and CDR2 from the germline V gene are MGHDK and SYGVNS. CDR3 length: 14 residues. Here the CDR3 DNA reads TGTGCCAGCAGTGAAACTAGCGGGAGTTTATTTCAGTACTTC. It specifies CASSETSGSLFQYF.

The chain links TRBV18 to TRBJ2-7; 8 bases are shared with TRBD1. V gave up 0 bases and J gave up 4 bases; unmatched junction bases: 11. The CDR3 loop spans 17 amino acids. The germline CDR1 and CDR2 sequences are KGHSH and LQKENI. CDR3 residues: CASSPPHRDRGVYEQYF. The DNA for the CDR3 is TGTGCCAGCTCACCACCCCACCGAGACAGGGGCGTTTACGAGCAGTACTTC.

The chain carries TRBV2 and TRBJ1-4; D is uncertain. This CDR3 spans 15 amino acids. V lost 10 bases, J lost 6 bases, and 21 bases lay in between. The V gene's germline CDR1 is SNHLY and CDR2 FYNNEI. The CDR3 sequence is CATRPTGSLYEKLFF. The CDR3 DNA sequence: TGTGCCACCCGTCCGACCGGGTCCCTTTATGAAAAACTGTTTTTT.

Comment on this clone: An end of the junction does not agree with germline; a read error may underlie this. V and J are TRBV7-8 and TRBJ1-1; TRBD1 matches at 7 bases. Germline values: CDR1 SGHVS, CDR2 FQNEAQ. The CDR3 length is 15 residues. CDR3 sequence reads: CAGRLLQGTDTEAFF. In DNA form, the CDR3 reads TGTGCCGGCAGGCTTCTACAGGGGACGGACACTGAAGCTTTCTTT.

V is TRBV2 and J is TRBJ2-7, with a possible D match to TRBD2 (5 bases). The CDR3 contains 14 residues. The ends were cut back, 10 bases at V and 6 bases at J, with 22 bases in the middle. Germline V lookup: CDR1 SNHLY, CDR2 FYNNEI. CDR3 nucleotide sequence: TGTGCCACATTAAGCCCGGGAAAGACTCGCGAGCAGTACTTC. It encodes CATLSPGKTREQYF.

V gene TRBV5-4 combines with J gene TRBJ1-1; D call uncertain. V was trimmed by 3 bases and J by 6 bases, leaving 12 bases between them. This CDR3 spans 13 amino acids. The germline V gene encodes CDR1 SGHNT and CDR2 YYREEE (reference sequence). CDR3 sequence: CASSYPGRAEAFF. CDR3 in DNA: TGTGCCAGCAGCTATCCCGGGAGGGCTGAAGCTTTCTTT.

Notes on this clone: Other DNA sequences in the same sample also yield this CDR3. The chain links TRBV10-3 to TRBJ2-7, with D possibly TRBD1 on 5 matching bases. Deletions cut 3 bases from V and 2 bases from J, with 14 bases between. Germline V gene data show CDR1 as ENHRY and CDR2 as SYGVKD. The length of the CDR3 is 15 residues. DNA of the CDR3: TGTGCCATCAGTGAAGGGATAAGGGGTCCCTACGAGCAGTACTTC. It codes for CAISEGIRGPYEQYF.

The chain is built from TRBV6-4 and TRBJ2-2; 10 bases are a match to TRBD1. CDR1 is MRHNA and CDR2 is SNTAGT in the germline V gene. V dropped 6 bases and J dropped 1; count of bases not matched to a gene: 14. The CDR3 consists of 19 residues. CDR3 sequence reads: CASSPSGQGLSGNTGELFF. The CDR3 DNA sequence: TGTGCCAGCAGCCCCTCGGGACAGGGGTTGTCTGGGAACACCGGGGAGCTGTTTTTT.

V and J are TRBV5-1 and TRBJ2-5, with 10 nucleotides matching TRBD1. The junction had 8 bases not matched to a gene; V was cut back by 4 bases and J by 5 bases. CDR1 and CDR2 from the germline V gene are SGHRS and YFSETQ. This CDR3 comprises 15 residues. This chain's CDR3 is CASSQGTGEEETQYF. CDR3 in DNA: TGCGCCAGCAGCCAAGGGACAGGGGAAGAGGAGACCCAGTACTTC.

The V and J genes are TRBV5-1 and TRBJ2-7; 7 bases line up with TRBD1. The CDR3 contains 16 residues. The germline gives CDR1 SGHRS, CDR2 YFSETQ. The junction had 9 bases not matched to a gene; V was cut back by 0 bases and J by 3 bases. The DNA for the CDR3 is TGCGCCAGCAGCTTGGGAGGGGGACAGACGAACTACGAGCAGTACTTC. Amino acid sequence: CASSLGGGQTNYEQYF.

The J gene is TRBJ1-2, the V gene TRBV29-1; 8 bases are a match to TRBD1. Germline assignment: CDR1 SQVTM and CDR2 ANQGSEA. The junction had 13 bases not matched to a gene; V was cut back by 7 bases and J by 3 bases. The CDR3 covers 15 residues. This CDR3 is CSALGGATGDYGYTF. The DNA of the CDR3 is TGCAGCGCCCTGGGGGGGGCGACAGGGGACTATGGCTACACCTTC.

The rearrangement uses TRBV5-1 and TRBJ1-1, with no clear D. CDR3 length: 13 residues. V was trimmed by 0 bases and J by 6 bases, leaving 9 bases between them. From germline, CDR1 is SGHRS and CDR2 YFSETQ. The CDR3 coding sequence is TGCGCCAGCAGCTTGGTAATTGGCTCTGAAGCTTTCTTT. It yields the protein CASSLVIGSEAFF.

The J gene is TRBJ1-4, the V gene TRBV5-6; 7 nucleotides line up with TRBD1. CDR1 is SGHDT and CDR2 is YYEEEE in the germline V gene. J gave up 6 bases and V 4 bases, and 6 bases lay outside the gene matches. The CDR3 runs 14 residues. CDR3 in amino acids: CASSIRDSYEKLFF. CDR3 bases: TGTGCCAGCAGCATCCGGGACAGCTATGAAAAACTGTTTTTT.